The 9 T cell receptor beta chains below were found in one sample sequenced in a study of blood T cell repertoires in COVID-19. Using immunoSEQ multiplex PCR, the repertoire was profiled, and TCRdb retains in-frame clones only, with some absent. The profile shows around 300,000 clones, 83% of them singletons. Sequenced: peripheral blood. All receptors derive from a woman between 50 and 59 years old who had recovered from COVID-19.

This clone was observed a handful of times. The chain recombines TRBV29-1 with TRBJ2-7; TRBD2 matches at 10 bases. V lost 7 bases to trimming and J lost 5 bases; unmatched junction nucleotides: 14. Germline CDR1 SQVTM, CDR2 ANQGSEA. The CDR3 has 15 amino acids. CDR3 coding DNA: TGCAGCGCCATCTCCGCGCTAGCGGGAGTCCACGAGCAGTACTTC. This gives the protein CSAISALAGVHEQYF.

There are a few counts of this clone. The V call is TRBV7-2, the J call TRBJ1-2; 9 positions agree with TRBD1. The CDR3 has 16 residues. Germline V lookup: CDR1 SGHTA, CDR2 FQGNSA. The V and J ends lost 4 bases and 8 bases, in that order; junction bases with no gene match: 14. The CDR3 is CASSSSGQGISGGYTF. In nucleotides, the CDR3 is TGTGCCAGCAGCTCCTCGGGACAGGGTATTTCTGGCGGCTACACCTTC.

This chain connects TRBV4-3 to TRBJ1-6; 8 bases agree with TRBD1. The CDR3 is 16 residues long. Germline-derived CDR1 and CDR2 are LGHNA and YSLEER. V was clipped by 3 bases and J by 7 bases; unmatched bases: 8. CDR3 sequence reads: CASSHTGQGENSPLHF. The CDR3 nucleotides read TGCGCCAGCAGCCACACCGGACAGGGTGAAAATTCACCCCTCCACTTT.

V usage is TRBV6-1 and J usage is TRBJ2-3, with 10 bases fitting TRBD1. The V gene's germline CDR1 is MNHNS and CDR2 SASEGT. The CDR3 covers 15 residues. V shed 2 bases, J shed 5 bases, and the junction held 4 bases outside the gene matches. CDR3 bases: TGTGCCAGCAGTGAATGGGACAGGGGAATAGATACGCAGTATTTT. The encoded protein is CASSEWDRGIDTQYF.

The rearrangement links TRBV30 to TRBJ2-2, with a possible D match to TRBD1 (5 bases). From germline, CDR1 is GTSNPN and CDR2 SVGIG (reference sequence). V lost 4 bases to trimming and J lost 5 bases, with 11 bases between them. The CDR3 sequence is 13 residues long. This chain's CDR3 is CAWNQAGTGELFF. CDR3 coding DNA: TGTGCCTGGAACCAGGCAGGGACCGGGGAGCTGTTTTTT.

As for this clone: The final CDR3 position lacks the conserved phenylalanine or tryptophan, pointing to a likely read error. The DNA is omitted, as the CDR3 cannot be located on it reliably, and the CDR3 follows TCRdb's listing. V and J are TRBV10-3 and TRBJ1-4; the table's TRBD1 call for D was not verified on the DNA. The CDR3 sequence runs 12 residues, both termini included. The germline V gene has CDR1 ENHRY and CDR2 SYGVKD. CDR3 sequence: CAISEKDRDLIY.

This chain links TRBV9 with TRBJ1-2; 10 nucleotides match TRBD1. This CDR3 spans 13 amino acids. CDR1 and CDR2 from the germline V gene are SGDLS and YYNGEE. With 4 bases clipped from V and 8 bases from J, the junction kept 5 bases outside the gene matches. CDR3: CASSTGTGEGYTF. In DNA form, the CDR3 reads TGTGCCAGCAGCACCGGGACAGGGGAGGGCTACACCTTC.

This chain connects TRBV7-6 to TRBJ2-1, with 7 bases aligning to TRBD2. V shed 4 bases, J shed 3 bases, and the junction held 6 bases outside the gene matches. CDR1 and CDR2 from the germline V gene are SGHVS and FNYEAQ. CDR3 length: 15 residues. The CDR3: CASSSLAEDYNEQFF. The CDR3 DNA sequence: TGTGCCAGCAGCTCCCTAGCGGAGGACTACAATGAGCAGTTCTTC.

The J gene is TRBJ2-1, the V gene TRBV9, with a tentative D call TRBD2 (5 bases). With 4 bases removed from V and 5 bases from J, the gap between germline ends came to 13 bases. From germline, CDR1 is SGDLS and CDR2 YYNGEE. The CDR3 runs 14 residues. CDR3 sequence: CASSSGLGHNEQFF. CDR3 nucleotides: TGTGCCAGCAGCTCTGGACTGGGCCACAATGAGCAGTTCTTC.